The rows below give T cell receptor beta chains drawn from one sample of a study of identical twins. TCRdb reprocessed the 5' RACE reads with MiXCR, giving one entry per CDR3 protein. The sample includes under 900,000 distinct CDR3 sequences, 10% to 15% of them seen just once. The same data also went into a second study, on yellow fever vaccine responses in identical twins.

Sequencing was carried out using PBMCs. These receptor sequences come from a woman aged 18-30 years in good health. The CDR3 runs from the conserved cysteine through the conserved F or W. The D gene is left open where the match is weak. Expanded clones are given a class, and other clones once, few, many or no size at all.

D gene | clone size | J gene | V gene | CDR3 DNA | CDR3 protein
- | - | TRBJ1-3 | TRBV20-1 | TGCAGTGCTAGAGAAGGGACACTTCTCCTCCGAAACACCATATATTTT | CSAREGTLLLRNTIYF
TRBD2 | few | TRBJ2-1 | TRBV6-1 | TGTGCCAGCAGTGAATGGCGGGAGGGTGCCTACAATGAGCAGTTCTTC | CASSEWREGAYNEQFF
- | - | TRBJ2-7 | TRBV29-1 | TGCAGCGTTGAAGATCTTGGGCAGGGTAGCTCCTACGAGCAGTACTTC | CSVEDLGQGSSYEQYF
- | - | TRBJ2-3 | TRBV20-1 | TGCAGCACCAAGCTCGGGACCACAGATACGCAGTATTTT | CSTKLGTTDTQYF
- | few | TRBJ2-5 | TRBV10-3 | TGTGCCATCAGTGACAGGGGGGCCAGGGAGACCCAGTACTTC | CAISDRGARETQYF
TRBD2 | once | TRBJ2-7 | TRBV5-1 | TGCGCCAGCTCGGGGGGACTAGCGCCAACCAGCTCCTACGAGCAGTACTTC | CASSGGLAPTSSYEQYF
- | many | TRBJ2-7 | TRBV4-2 | TGTGCCAGCAGCCAAGACATCAGCTCCTACGAGCAGTACTTC | CASSQDISSYEQYF
- | few | TRBJ1-4 | TRBV7-2 | TGTGCCAGCAGCTCAATTGGGACCGCTACAACTAATGAAAAACTGTTTTTT | CASSSIGTATTNEKLFF
- | many | TRBJ1-2 | TRBV20-1 | TGCAGTGCTAGAGGCCGGAGCCCTAACTATGGCTACACCTTC | CSARGRSPNYGYTF
- | many | TRBJ1-2 | TRBV7-9 | TGTGCCAGCAGCCCCAGTACCCATGGCTACACCTTC | CASSPSTHGYTF
- | few | TRBJ1-5 | TRBV6-1 | TGTGCCAGCAGTGAAAGGGGATTCCAGCCCCAGCATTTT | CASSERGFQPQHF
TRBD1 | many | TRBJ2-6 | TRBV5-4 | TGTGCCAGCAGCTTGACTCAGACAGGGGAAAAATTCTCTGGGGCCAACGTCCTGACTTTC | CASSLTQTGEKFSGANVLTF
TRBD2 | - | TRBJ2-2 | TRBV6-1 | TGTGCCAGCAGTGAATTGGGTAGCGGGAGAGGGGAGCTGTTTTTT | CASSELGSGRGELFF
TRBD1 | few | TRBJ2-5 | TRBV14 | TGTGCCAGCAGCCAAGCTAGGGGGCCATTAACATCCCAAGAGACCCAGTACTTC | CASSQARGPLTSQETQYF
- | few | TRBJ2-5 | TRBV2 | TGTGCCAGCAGGTCGGGGGTGCAAGAGACCCAGTACTTC | CASRSGVQETQYF